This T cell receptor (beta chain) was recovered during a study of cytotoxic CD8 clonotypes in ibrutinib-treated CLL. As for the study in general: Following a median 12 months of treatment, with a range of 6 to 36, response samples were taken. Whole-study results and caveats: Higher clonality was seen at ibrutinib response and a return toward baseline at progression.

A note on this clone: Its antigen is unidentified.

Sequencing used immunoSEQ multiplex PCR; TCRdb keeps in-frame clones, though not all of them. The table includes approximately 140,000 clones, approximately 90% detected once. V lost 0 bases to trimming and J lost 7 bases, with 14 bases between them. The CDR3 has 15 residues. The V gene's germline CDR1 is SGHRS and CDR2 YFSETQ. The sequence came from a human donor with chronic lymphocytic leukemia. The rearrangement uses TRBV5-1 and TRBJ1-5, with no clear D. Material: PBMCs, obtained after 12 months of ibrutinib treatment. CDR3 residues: CASSLETGSRQPQHF. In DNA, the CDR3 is TGCGCCAGCAGCTTGGAAACGGGCTCACGGCAGCCCCAGCATTTT.